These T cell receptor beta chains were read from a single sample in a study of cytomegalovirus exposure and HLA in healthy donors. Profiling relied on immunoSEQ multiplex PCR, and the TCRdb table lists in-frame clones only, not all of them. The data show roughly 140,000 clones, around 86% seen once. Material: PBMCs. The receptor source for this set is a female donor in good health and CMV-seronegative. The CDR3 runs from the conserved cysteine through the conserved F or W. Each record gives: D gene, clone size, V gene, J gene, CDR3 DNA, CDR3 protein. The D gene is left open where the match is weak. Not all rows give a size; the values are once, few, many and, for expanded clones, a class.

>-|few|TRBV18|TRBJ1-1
TGTGCCAGCTCACTCGGGGGGGCTGCTGAAGCTTTCTTT
CASSLGGAAEAFF
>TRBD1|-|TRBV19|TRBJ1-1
TGTGCCAGTAGTATTTCAGGGGGCTATACTGAAGCTTTCTTT
CASSISGGYTEAFF
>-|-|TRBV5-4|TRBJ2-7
TGTGCCAGCAGCTTTGATCCAGGGAACTACGAGCAGTACTTC
CASSFDPGNYEQYF
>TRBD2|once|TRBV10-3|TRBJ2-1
TGTGCCATCAGTGACGTTAGCGGGAGGATTTGGGAGGAGCAGTTCTTC
CAISDVSGRIWEEQFF
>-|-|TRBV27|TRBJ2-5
TGTGCCAGCAGTGTGGGCATGACGGAGACCCAGTACTTC
CASSVGMTETQYF
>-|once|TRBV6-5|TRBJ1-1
TGTGCCAGCAGTTACGCCCTCGGGGTGGACACTGAAGCTTTCTTT
CASSYALGVDTEAFF
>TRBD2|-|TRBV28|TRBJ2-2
TGTGCCAGCGGTAAGGGACTAAACACCGGGGAGCTGTTTTTT
CASGKGLNTGELFF
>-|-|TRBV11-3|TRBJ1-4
TGTGCCAGCAGCTCGGGACAAGGTGAAAAACTGTTTTTT
CASSSGQGEKLFF
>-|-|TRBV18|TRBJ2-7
TGTGCCAGCTGCCGGGACACCAACTACGAGCAGTACTTC
CASCRDTNYEQYF
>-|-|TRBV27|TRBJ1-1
TGTGCCACCTCCAAAAGAGGCGACACTGAAGCTTTCTTT
CATSKRGDTEAFF
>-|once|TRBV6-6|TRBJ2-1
TGTGCCAGCTGGCCCTACAATGAGCAGTTCTTC
CASWPYNEQFF
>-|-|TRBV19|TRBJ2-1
TGTGCCAGTAGTACGGGGGGCCACAATGAGCAGTTCTTC
CASSTGGHNEQFF
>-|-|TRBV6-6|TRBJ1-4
TGTGCCAGCAGTTACGAAGGGGGGGAAGAAAAACTGTTTTTT
CASSYEGGEEKLFF
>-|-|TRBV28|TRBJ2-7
TGTGCCAGCAGTTCCCCGGGGGGCCCCAGGGAGCAGTACTTC
CASSSPGGPREQYF
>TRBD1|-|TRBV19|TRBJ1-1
TGTGCCAGTAGTCCCACAGGGGGCTTGACTGAAGCTTTCTTT
CASSPTGGLTEAFF
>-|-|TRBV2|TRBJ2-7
TGTGCCAGCAGTGAAGCCGGGGTAGCTAGCTACGAGCAGTACTTC
CASSEAGVASYEQYF
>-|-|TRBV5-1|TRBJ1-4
TGCGCCAGCAGCTGGACTGGGGGCGATGAAAAACTGTTTTTT
CASSWTGGDEKLFF
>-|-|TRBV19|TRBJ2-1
TGTGCCAGTAGACGGGAGCGGTCTTACAATGAGCAGTTCTTC
CASRRERSYNEQFF
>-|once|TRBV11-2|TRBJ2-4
TGTGCCAGCAGCTTAGGCGGGACCGGACAAAACATTCAGTACTTC
CASSLGGTGQNIQYF
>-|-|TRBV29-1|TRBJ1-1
TGCAGCGTTGTTCGGGGGGCGATGGACACTGAAGCTTTCTTT
CSVVRGAMDTEAFF
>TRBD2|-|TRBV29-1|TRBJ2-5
TGCAGCGCCTTACTAGCGGACCAAGAGACCCAGTACTTC
CSALLADQETQYF
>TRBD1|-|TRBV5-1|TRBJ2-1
TGCGCCAGCACCAGCCGAGACAGGGGAAGGAATGAGCAGTTCTTC
CASTSRDRGRNEQFF
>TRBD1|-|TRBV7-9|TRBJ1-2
TGTGCCAGCACCCCGGGACAGGGGCTAGGAGGCTACACCTTC
CASTPGQGLGGYTF
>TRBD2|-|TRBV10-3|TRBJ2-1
TGTGCCATCAGTGATCCTGCGGGAGTCAATGAGCAGTTCTTC
CAISDPAGVNEQFF
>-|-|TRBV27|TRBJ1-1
TGTGCCAGCGCTGGGGCTTGGACTGAAGCTTTCTTT
CASAGAWTEAFF
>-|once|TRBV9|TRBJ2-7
TGTGCCAGCAGCGCCGCCTCCGGGAGCTACGAGCAGTACTTC
CASSAASGSYEQYF
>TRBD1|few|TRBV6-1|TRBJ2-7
TGTGCCAGCAGTGAAGTCGGAGACAGGGGCGACGAGCAGTACTTC
CASSEVGDRGDEQYF
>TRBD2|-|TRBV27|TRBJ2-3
TGTGCCAGCAGCCAGTCCGGGACTAGCGGGAGTTCAGATACGCAGTATTTT
CASSQSGTSGSSDTQYF
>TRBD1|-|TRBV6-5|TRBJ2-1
TGTGCCAGCAGTTACGGACAGGGGGTCGGTGAGCAGTTCTTC
CASSYGQGVGEQFF
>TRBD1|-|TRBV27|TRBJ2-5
TGTGCCAGCAATACCGGACAGGGTGCTTTTCCCTACTTCAAAGAGACCCAGTACTTC
CASNTGQGAFPYFKETQYF
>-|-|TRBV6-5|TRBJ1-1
TGTGCCAGCTCTGGCCAGGGTGAAGCTTTCTTT
CASSGQGEAFF
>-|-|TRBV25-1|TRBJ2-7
TGTGCCAGCAGTGCAAACACGCCGGGGTTCTACGAGCAGTACTTC
CASSANTPGFYEQYF
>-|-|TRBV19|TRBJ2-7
TGTGCCAGTAGTCCGTACTTCCCCGCCTACGAGCAGTACTTC
CASSPYFPAYEQYF
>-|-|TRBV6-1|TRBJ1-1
TGTGCCAGCAGTGTTGGGGGGACTGAAGCTTTCTTT
CASSVGGTEAFF
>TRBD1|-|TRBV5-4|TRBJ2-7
TGTGCCAGCAGGCCCGGGACAGGGGAGGGCGAGCAGTACTTC
CASRPGTGEGEQYF
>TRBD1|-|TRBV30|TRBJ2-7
TGTGCCTGGATGCCAGGGACAGCTTTTTCCCACGAGCAGTACTTC
CAWMPGTAFSHEQYF
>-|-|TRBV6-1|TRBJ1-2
TGTGCCAGCACCTTGGGCTACGGCTACACCTTC
CASTLGYGYTF
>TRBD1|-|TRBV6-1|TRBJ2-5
TGTGCCAGCAGAGGACAGGGGCAAGAGACCCAGTACTTC
CASRGQGQETQYF
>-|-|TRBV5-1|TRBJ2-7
TGCGCCAGCAGCTTGTCAGGGGAGGGGGAGCAGTACTTC
CASSLSGEGEQYF